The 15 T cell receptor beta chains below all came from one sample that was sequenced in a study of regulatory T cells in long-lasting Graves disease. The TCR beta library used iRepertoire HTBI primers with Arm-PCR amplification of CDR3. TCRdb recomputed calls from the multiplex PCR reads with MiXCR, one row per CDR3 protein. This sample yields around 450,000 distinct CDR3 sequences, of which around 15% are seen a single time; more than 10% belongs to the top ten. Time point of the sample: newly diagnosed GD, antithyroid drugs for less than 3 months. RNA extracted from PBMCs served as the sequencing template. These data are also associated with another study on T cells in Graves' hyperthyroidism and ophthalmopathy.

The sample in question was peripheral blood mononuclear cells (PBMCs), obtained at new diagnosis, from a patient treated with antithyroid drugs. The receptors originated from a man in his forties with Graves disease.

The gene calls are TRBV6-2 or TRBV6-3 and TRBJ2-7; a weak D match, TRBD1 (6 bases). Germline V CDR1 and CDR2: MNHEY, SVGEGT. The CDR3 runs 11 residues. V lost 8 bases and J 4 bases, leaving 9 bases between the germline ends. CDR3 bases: TGTGCCAGCCAAGGGGGATACGAGCAGTACTTC. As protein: CASQGGYEQYF.

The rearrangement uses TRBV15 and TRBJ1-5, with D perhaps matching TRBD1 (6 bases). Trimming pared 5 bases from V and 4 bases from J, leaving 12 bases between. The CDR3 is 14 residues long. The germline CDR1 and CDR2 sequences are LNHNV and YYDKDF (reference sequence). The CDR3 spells CATSETGYNQPQHF. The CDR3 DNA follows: TGTGCCACCAGCGAAACAGGGTATAATCAGCCCCAGCATTTT.

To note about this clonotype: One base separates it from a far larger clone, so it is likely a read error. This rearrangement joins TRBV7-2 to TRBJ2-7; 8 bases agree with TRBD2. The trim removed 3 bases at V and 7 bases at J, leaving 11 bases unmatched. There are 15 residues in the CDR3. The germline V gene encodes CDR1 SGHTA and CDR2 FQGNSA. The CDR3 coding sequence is TGTGCCAGCAGCTTCTCTACCGGGACTAGAGGTGAGCAGTACTTC. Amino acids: CASSFSTGTRGEQYF. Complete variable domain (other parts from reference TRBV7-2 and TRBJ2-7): GAGVSQSPSNKVTEKGKDVELRCDPISGHTALYWYRQSLGQGLEFLIYFQGNSAPDKSGLPSDRFSAERTGGSVSTLTIQRTQQEDSAVYLCASSFSTGTRGEQYFGPGTRLTVT.

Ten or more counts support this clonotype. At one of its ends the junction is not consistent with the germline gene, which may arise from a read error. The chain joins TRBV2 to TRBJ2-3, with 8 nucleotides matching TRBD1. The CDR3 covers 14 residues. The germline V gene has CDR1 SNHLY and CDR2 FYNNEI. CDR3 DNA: TGTGCCAGCAGAATCAGGGGGCGCGTGGATACCCAGTATTTT. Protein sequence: CASRIRGRVDTQYF.

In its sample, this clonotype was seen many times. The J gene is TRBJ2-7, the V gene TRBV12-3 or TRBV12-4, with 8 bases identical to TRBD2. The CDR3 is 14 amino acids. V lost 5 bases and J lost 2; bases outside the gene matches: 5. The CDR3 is CASSNEAGAYEQYF. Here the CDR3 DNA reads TGTGCCAGCAGTAACGAAGCGGGGGCCTACGAGCAGTACTTC.

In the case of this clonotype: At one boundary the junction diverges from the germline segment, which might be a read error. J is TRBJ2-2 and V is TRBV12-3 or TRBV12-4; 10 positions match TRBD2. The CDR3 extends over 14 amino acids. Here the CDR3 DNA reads TGTGCCAGCAGTCTAGCGGGAGCTTCCGGGGAGCTGTTTTTT. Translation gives CASSLAGASGELFF.

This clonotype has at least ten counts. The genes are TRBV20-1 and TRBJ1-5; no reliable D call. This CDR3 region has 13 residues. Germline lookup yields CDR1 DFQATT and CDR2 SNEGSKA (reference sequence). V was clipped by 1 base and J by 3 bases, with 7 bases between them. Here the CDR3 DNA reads TGCAGTGCTAGAGGGGGTGTCAATCAGCCCCAGCATTTT. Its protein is CSARGGVNQPQHF.

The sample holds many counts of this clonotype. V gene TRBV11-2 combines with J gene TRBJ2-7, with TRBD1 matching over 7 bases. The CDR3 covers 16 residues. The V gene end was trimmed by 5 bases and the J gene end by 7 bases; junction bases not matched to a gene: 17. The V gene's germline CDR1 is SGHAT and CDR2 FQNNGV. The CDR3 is CASSPRRQGVGWEQYF. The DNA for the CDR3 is TGTGCCAGCAGCCCCCGGAGACAGGGCGTCGGTTGGGAGCAGTACTTC.

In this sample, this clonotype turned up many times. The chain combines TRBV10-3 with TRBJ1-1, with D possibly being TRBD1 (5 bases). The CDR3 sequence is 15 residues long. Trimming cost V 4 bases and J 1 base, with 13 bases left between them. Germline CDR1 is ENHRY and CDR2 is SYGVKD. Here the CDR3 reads CAISAVTGGNTEAFF. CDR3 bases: TGTGCCATCAGTGCGGTCACGGGGGGGAACACTGAAGCTTTCTTT.

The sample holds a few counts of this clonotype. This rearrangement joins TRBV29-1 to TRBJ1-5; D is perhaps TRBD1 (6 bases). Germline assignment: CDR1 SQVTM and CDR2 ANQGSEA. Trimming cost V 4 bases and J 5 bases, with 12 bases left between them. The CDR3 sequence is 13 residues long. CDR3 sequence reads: CSVGGQGDQPQHF. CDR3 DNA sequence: TGCAGCGTTGGGGGGCAGGGTGATCAGCCCCAGCATTTT.

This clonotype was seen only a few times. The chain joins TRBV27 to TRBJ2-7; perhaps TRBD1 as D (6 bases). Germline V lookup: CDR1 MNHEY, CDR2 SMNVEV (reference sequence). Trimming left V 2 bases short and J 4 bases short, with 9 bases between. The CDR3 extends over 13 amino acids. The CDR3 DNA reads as TGTGCCAGCAGTTTACAGGGGAAGTACGAGCAGTACTTC. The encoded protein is CASSLQGKYEQYF.

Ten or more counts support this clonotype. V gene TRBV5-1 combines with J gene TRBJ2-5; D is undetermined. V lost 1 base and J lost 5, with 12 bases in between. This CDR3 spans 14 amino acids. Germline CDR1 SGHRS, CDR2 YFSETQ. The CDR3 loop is CASSLSQLGETQYF. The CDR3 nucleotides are TGCGCCAGCAGCTTGTCTCAACTCGGGGAGACCCAGTACTTC. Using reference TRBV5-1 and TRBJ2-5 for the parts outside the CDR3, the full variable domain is KAGVTQTPRYLIKTRGQQVTLSCSPISGHRSVSWYQQTPGQGLQFLFEYFSETQRNKGNFPGRFSGRQFSNSRSEMNVSTLELGDSALYLCASSLSQLGETQYFGPGTRLLVL.

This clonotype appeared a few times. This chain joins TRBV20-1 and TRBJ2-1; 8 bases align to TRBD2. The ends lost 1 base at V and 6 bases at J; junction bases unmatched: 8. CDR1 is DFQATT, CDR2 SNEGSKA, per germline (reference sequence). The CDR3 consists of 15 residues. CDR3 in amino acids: CSARGTREGLNEQFF. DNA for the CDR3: TGCAGTGCTAGAGGAACCCGGGAGGGCCTCAATGAGCAGTTCTTC.

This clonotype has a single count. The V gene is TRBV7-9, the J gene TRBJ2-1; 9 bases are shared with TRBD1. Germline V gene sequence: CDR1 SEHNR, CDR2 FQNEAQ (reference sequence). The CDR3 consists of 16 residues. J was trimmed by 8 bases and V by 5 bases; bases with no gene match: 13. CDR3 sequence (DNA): TGTGCCAGCAGCCAATTACAGGGGGCGGGGGACGATGAGCAGTTCTTC. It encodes CASSQLQGAGDDEQFF.

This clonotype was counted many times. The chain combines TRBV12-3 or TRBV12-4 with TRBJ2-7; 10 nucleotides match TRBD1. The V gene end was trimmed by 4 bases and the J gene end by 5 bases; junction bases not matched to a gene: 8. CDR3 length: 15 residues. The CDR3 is CASSYRTGGGDEQYF. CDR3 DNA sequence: TGTGCCAGCAGTTATCGGACAGGGGGAGGGGACGAGCAGTACTTC.